This TCR beta chain was observed in a study of shared clonotypes between healthy human individuals. Study context: The cohort comprised a couple of women and a few men. Their ages spanned 18 to 49 years. Study-wide findings and caveats: Generally, estimated richness proved larger in naive subsets than it did in memory subsets.

Data came from immunoSEQ multiplex PCR; TCRdb stores just in-frame clones and leaves some out. Among about 670,000 clones listed, around 72% were seen once. With regard to this clone: Its specificity is unknown.

After removal of 2 bases from V and 3 bases from J, the junction contained 5 bases not matched to a gene. Germline V lookup: CDR1 MNHNY, CDR2 SVGAGI (reference sequence). The CDR3 is 15 amino acids. This clonotype originated in a woman in her twenties or thirties in good health. The V gene is TRBV6-6, the J gene TRBJ2-3, with TRBD2 matching over 7 bases. Material: memory CD4+ T cells sorted from blood. The subset: CD45RA-negative fraction. The CDR3 DNA sequence: TGTGCCAGCAGTTACGTCGCGGGAGCGACAGATACGCAGTATTTT. Protein product: CASSYVAGATDTQYF.